The 17 T cell receptor beta chains below all came from one sample that was sequenced in a study of cytomegalovirus exposure and HLA in healthy donors. Amplification used 60 Vbeta primers and 13 Jbeta primers. Sequenced by immunoSEQ multiplex PCR; TCRdb stores in-frame clones only, minus some. This sample carries about 160,000 clones, around 76% of them seen once, and the ten largest clones take under 2.5%. Sequenced material: PBMCs. Receptors originate from a female donor in good health and CMV-seronegative.

This chain joins TRBV6-1 and TRBJ2-7, with 8 bases matching TRBD1. J was trimmed by 4 bases and V by 3 bases; bases with no gene match: 2. This CDR3 spans 13 amino acids. The germline V gene has CDR1 MNHNS and CDR2 SASEGT. The DNA for the CDR3 is TGTGCCAGCAGTGAGGACAGGGTTTACGAGCAGTACTTC. Translated, it gives CASSEDRVYEQYF.

In this sample, this clone turned up once. The CDR3 spells CAITERGLNTEAFF. As DNA, the CDR3 is TGTGCCATCACCGAACGGGGGTTGAACACTGAAGCTTTCTTT. This sequence joins TRBV10-3 and TRBJ1-1, with a tentative D call TRBD1 (5 bases). Germline CDR1 reads ENHRY; CDR2 reads SYGVKD. The CDR3 consists of 14 residues. The V gene lost 7 bases and the J gene lost 0 bases, with 12 bases spanning the gap.

This clone occurred once. The chain combines TRBV19 with TRBJ1-2, with 7 bases aligning to TRBD1. CDR1 and CDR2 (germline): LNHDA, SQIVND (reference sequence). The CDR3 totals 16 residues. The ends lost 3 bases at V and 5 bases at J; junction bases unmatched: 12. The CDR3: CASSISFDRARYGYTF. CDR3 DNA: TGTGCCAGTAGTATCTCCTTCGACAGGGCTAGGTATGGCTACACCTTC. Full variable domain (outside the CDR3, taken from reference TRBV19 and TRBJ1-2): DGGITQSPKYLFRKEGQNVTLSCEQNLNHDAMYWYRQDPGQGLRLIYYSQIVNDFQKGDIAEGYSVSREKKESFPLTVTSAQKNPTAFYLCASSISFDRARYGYTFGSGTRLTVV.

The chain has TRBV5-4 and TRBJ1-5; D ambiguous. V was pared by 2 bases and J by 5 bases, with 8 bases between. Germline V gene data show CDR1 as SGHNT and CDR2 as YYREEE (reference sequence). CDR3 length: 13 residues. The CDR3 loop reads CASSFRGDQPQHF. The CDR3 DNA follows: TGTGCCAGCAGCTTCCGGGGTGATCAGCCCCAGCATTTT.

The chain uses TRBV13 and TRBJ1-3, with D uncertain. The CDR3 extends over 13 amino acids. V lost 3 bases, J lost 0 bases, and 3 bases lay in between. CDR1 and CDR2 (germline): PRHDT, FYEKMQ (reference sequence). The CDR3 region is CASSFSSGNTIYF. The CDR3 nucleotides are TGTGCCAGCAGCTTCAGCTCTGGAAACACCATATATTTT.

V is TRBV5-1 and J is TRBJ2-1; maybe TRBD1 (6 bases). The CDR3 runs 14 residues. Looked up from germline, CDR1 is SGHRS and CDR2 is YFSETQ. Between the trimmed V and J ends, which lost 5 bases and 5 bases, there was a span of 14 bases. The CDR3 bases are TGCGCCAGCAGTTATTCCCAGGGGAACAATGAGCAGTTCTTC. Residues: CASSYSQGNNEQFF.

J is TRBJ2-5 and V is TRBV5-6, with D perhaps matching TRBD1 (7 bases). The better agreement between TRBJ2-7 and the DNA end casts doubt on the J call. The CDR3 covers 15 residues. Per the germline V gene, CDR1 is SGHDT and CDR2 is YYEEEE. CDR3 sequence reads: CASSLAGAGGYEQYF. CDR3 coding DNA: TGTGCCAGCAGCTTGGCCGGGGCAGGGGGGTACGAGCAGTACTTC.

The rearrangement links TRBV7-8 to TRBJ1-1; 8 nucleotides agree with TRBD1. This CDR3 has 16 residues. From germline, CDR1 is SGHVS and CDR2 FQNEAQ. V trimming: 4 bases; J trimming: 0 bases; junction bases outside the gene matches: 7. In nucleotides, the CDR3 is TGTGCCAGCAGCTCCTGGACAGGGCGGGTGAACACTGAAGCTTTCTTT. This translates into CASSSWTGRVNTEAFF.

The chain has TRBV7-8 and TRBJ1-5; no reliable D call. Germline CDR1 is SGHVS and CDR2 is FQNEAQ. Between the trimmed V and J ends, which lost 3 bases and 5 bases, there was a span of 11 bases. The CDR3 runs to 14 residues. The CDR3, as DNA: TGTGCCAGCAGCTTCACACACGGGGATCAGCCCCAGCATTTT. Translated, it gives CASSFTHGDQPQHF.

The J gene is TRBJ2-5, the V gene TRBV6-1; the match to TRBD1 covers 10 bases. This CDR3 has 15 residues. Germline values: CDR1 MNHNS, CDR2 SASEGT. V gave up 6 bases and J gave up 4 bases; unmatched junction bases: 8. The CDR3: CASREIGQGGETQYF. CDR3 sequence (DNA): TGTGCCAGCAGAGAAATCGGACAGGGGGGAGAGACCCAGTACTTC.

The chain recombines TRBV2 with TRBJ1-2; D is unresolved. The CDR3 is 14 amino acids. In germline, CDR1 is SNHLY, CDR2 FYNNEI. V was clipped by 2 bases and J by 0 bases, with 7 bases between them. CDR3 nucleotides: TGTGCCAGCAGTGAAATGGCAACTAACTATGGCTACACCTTC. Translated: CASSEMATNYGYTF.

The chain couples TRBV5-4 to TRBJ2-5; D is uncertain. The germline V gene encodes CDR1 SGHNT and CDR2 YYREEE (reference sequence). The CDR3 sequence is 13 residues long. V was shortened by 4 bases and J by 4 bases, with 11 bases between the two germline ends. CDR3 nucleotide sequence: TGTGCCAGCAGCGGCCCGACGGGAGAGACCCAGTACTTC. Its protein product is CASSGPTGETQYF.

This chain links TRBV5-6 with TRBJ2-7, with D unresolved. CDR3 length equals 14 residues. The germline gives CDR1 SGHDT, CDR2 YYEEEE. V lost 5 bases and J lost 0, with 12 bases in between. The CDR3 here is CASSPTLSSYEQYF. The CDR3 nucleotides are TGTGCCAGCAGTCCTACCTTGAGCTCCTACGAGCAGTACTTC.

This clone occurred once. V gene TRBV30 combines with J gene TRBJ1-3, with D perhaps TRBD1 (6 bases). V was shortened by 4 bases and J by 4 bases, with 17 bases between the two germline ends. This CDR3 contains 15 residues. The germline CDR1 and CDR2 sequences are GTSNPN and SVGIG (reference sequence). CDR3 sequence: CAWTSRGARGNTIYF. The CDR3, as DNA: TGTGCCTGGACGAGCAGGGGCGCAAGGGGAAACACCATATATTTT.

The chain is built from TRBV27 and TRBJ2-7; D uncertain. V lost 5 bases to trimming and J lost 4 bases, with 12 bases between them. CDR3 length: 13 residues. Looked up from germline, CDR1 is MNHEY and CDR2 is SMNVEV (reference sequence). CDR3 protein: CASSPYYPYEQYF. CDR3 DNA sequence: TGTGCCAGCAGTCCTTACTACCCTTACGAGCAGTACTTC.

The chain couples TRBV15 to TRBJ1-5; possible D gene TRBD1, 5 bases. The V gene lost 0 bases and the J gene lost 2 bases, with 11 bases spanning the gap. Germline V gene sequence: CDR1 LNHNV, CDR2 YYDKDF (reference sequence). There are 16 residues in the CDR3. CDR3 coding DNA: TGTGCCACCAGCAGAGATATTCCAGGGCGCAATCAGCCCCAGCATTTT. Translated: CATSRDIPGRNQPQHF.

The chain links TRBV10-1 to TRBJ1-5; D gene unclear. CDR3 length: 13 residues. Per the germline V gene, CDR1 is WNHNN and CDR2 is SYGVQD (reference sequence). V gave up 2 bases and J gave up 7 bases, with 9 bases separating them. Written as DNA, the CDR3 is TGCGCCAGCAGTGAGGGAGCGGGACAGCCCCAGCATTTT. Protein: CASSEGAGQPQHF.